A selection of T cell receptor beta chains follows, all from one sample in a study of blood T cell repertoires in COVID-19. TCRdb's copy holds only in-frame clones and misses some; the assay was immunoSEQ multiplex PCR. The sample lists around 280,000 clones, 90% occurring once. The source material was PBMCs or T cells enriched from blood (not recorded which). These TCRs come from a woman aged 18-35 years with acute COVID-19. CDR3s include the opening cysteine and the closing phenylalanine or tryptophan.

CDR3 protein,V gene
CASSFSRGNTEAFF,TRBV28
CASSRQADGYTF,TRBV11-2
CASSLVPGQGVSYEQYF,TRBV11-2
CASSTAAGQAALGLHF,TRBV6-7
CASSPNGTGWIYEQYF,TRBV18
CASSSIPGGTNEKLFF,TRBV11-2
CASSDHNPRLASEQYF,TRBV28
CASGRRSSYEQYF,TRBV2
CASSRGAGGQLFF,TRBV10-2
CASSEWAPSYNEQFF,TRBV27
CASSPGLRLSTDTQYF,TRBV11-3
CAHGGDQPQHF,TRBV24-1
CSVLTGGSNQPQHF,TRBV29-1
CASSSFDRATNEKLFF,TRBV28
CASSLGKSDTEAFF,TRBV7-2
CASSQVGQGSYEQYF,TRBV4-2
CASRDHGQGGVIRDF,TRBV6-5
CASSQEGEGPYNEQFF,TRBV4-3
CASSEWVQASTNIQYF,TRBV6-1
CASSYLTGAEAFF,TRBV6-5
CASSLGLAGVTLFF,TRBV5-4
CASSSLRQGMNTEAFF,TRBV27
CASSSTRVAGEQYF,TRBV28
CASSATSYNEQFF,TRBV2
CAWRGLAQETQYF,TRBV30
CAWSGADSYNEQFF,TRBV30
CASSLASKNTEAFF,TRBV11-1
CATSRDLLAGAYNEQFF,TRBV15
CASSSTGRYGYTF,TRBV27
CASSPPWGYTEAFF,TRBV28
CASSSGTRDAYEQYF,TRBV19
CASSQGGLAGGPFDEQFF,TRBV4-1
CASSIQGPAYGYTF,TRBV11-2
CASSPGRRMQETQYF,TRBV25-1
CASSLEPSGRIQYF,TRBV7-9
CASSQDAEGLQETQYF,TRBV3-1/TRBV3-2
CASSTLAGVNEQYF,TRBV6-5
CASSIVDSAYNEQFF,TRBV19
CASSLAVGLGSPLHF,TRBV7-6
CASSSRDRGAGELFF,TRBV27
CASSPPDQRNEQFF,TRBV18
CASSAGGTEAFF,TRBV5-5
CASSLYSNQPQHF,TRBV28
CAISDTASDDEQFF,TRBV10-3
CASSKAGQGGINQPQHF,TRBV21-1
CASSLVPGALYGYTF,TRBV5-1
CASSQPTSGSSTQYF,TRBV18
CASTPTPRPSSGANVLTF,TRBV19
CASSFGTDSYEQYF,TRBV7-9
CSASGGAGTFF,TRBV20-1
CASSQEGQTYYGYTF,TRBV4-1
CSVRGDYGYTF,TRBV29-1
CASRGGQGVIYNEQFF,TRBV19
CASRVRKGLANNEQFF,TRBV19
CASSDLTGTGNKDTQYF,TRBV2